The sequence of this T cell receptor (beta chain) was determined in a study of early T cells in non-severe SARS-CoV-2 infection (dated by TCRdb to the early 2020s). Concerning the study at large: Because TCR sequencing relied on bulk RNA taken from unsorted whole blood, pairing of alpha and beta chains was not possible. Study-wide conclusions, independent of this receptor: Matching against VDJdb was skewed toward anti-spike CD8 responses, likely underestimated virus-specific expansions, and missed private and CD4 specificities.

Set within a cohort of healthcare workers in London, UK, this nested case-control study involved weekly PCR testing of nasopharyngeal swabs along with blood sampling. Healthcare workers were recruited during the week of the UK lockdown, between 23 and 31 March 2020, and followed weekly for up to 16 weeks. Sequences SEHNR (CDR1) and FQNEAQ (CDR2) are obtained from the germline V gene (reference sequence). The CDR3 holds 15 amino acids from the cysteine to the phenylalanine. Only the CDR3 DNA is retained, 45 bases long and in frame from the first base. V loses 0 bases of germline sequence and J loses 4 bases, and the interval between the two ends is 11 bases. The method was 5' RACE. Sequencing was carried out with a NextSeq 500. The TCR library protocol attached unique molecular identifiers to individual cDNA molecules to correct for sequencing error and PCR bias. Sequencing covered both TCR alpha and beta chains, and within each sample the abundances of alpha and beta sequences were tightly co-correlated. The source study handled its data this way. Decombinator V4 was used to annotate TCR sequences for V gene, J gene and CDR3. TCRs were defined as expanded if a significant change between any two time points was detected under a Poisson model with p below 0.0001. TCR abundances were normalised to the total number of TCRs sequenced per sample and expressed as counts per million. TRAV1-2 paired with TRAJ12, TRAJ20 or TRAJ33 defined MAIT TCRs, while TRAV10 paired with TRAJ18 defined iNKT TCRs. VDJdb, accessed 1 November 2021, was searched for CMV, EBV and SARS-CoV-2 annotated TCRs, with TCRs annotated for multiple antigens excluded. TCRdb cleaned the public reads at Q25 with fastp, built clones with MiXCR and kept in-frame beta chains. Duplicate CDR3 protein sequences are folded into a single record with the most common DNA and genes. It is TCRdb's table, rather than the study itself, that gives the V and J calls and clone size. The sample table holds more than 55,000 distinct CDR3 sequences, of which about an eighth were seen once. Roughly 4.5% of the sample is taken by the ten largest.

This clonotype was seen a handful of times. Its antigen is currently not known. No base-level quality is on record; no much larger clone is a single base apart. The specimen sequenced was whole blood. The chain links TRBV7-9 with TRBJ2-3, with the identity of the D gene unclear. The receptor was derived from an adult who was a healthcare worker with PCR-confirmed SARS-CoV-2 infection or an uninfected control (not recorded which). The CDR3: CASSLAVAIADTQYF. The DNA sequence follows: TGTGCCAGCAGCTTAGCGGTGGCAATCGCAGATACGCAGTATTTT.